This passage covers 29 T cell receptor beta chains from one sample sequenced in a study of T cell responses to AZD1222 COVID-19 vaccine. Produced via immunoSEQ multiplex PCR; TCRdb's table is partial and in-frame only. The sample comprises about 100,000 clones, over 85% of which are singletons, and around 4.7% rests with the top ten. This material consisted of peripheral blood, taken on day 0 of AZD1222 vaccination. These TCRs come from an adult in good health.

V usage is TRBV10-3 and J usage is TRBJ2-1, with 7 nucleotides matching TRBD2. Germline trimming cut 5 bases from V and 2 bases from J; bases unmatched to any gene: 3. Germline V CDR1 and CDR2: ENHRY, SYGVKD. The CDR3 consists of 14 residues. The CDR3 region is CAISTGTTYNEQFF. CDR3 DNA: TGTGCCATCAGTACCGGGACTACCTACAATGAGCAGTTCTTC.

This chain connects TRBV24-1 to TRBJ2-3; D call uncertain. The germline V and J ends were trimmed by 1 base and 5 bases, with 6 bases remaining between them. This CDR3 is 13 amino acids long. Germline V lookup: CDR1 KGHDR, CDR2 SFDVKD. The CDR3 protein is CATSDLMVDTQYF. CDR3 bases: TGTGCCACCAGTGATTTAATGGTAGATACGCAGTATTTT.

The J gene is TRBJ2-2, the V gene TRBV24-1; tentatively, D is TRBD1 (6 bases). V was cut by 0 bases and J by 6 bases, with 16 bases left in between. The CDR3 consists of 17 residues. The germline V gene encodes CDR1 KGHDR and CDR2 SFDVKD. CDR3 region: CATSDLPRDKGAGELFF. The CDR3 bases are TGTGCCACCAGTGATTTGCCCCGGGACAAGGGGGCCGGGGAGCTGTTTTTT.

The chain has TRBV7-8 and TRBJ2-4, with D hard to call. Trimming took 5 bases from V and 5 from J, leaving 4 bases between them. The length of the CDR3 is 11 residues. Germline CDR1 reads SGHVS; CDR2 reads FQNEAQ. This CDR3 is CASSRENIQYF. DNA of the CDR3: TGTGCCAGCAGCCGAGAAAACATTCAGTACTTC.

The chain joins TRBV11-2 to TRBJ1-1, with D perhaps matching TRBD1 (5 bases). Germline-derived CDR1 and CDR2 are SGHAT and FQNNGV. The CDR3 sequence is 14 residues long. Trimming took 3 bases from V and 3 from J, leaving 11 bases between them. The CDR3 reads CASSFSGGDTEAFF. CDR3 bases: TGTGCCAGCAGCTTCTCCGGGGGAGACACTGAAGCTTTCTTT.

The chain combines TRBV3-1 (or the pseudogene TRBV3-2) with TRBJ1-2; D unresolved. V was pared by 1 base and J by 13 bases, with 10 bases between. The germline gives CDR1 LGHDT, CDR2 YNNKEL (reference sequence). This CDR3 is built from 11 residues. The CDR3 is CASSQVHVFTF. The CDR3 nucleotides are TGTGCCAGCAGCCAAGTGCACGTTTTCACCTTC.

This chain links TRBV6-5 with TRBJ1-6, with D unclear. The CDR3 has 14 amino acids. V lost 2 bases and J lost 6, with 8 bases in between. Germline V CDR1 and CDR2: MNHEY, SVGAGI. The CDR3 nucleotides read TGTGCCAGCAGTTACGTACAGACTAATTCACCCCTCCACTTT. Its protein product is CASSYVQTNSPLHF.

In its sample, this clone was seen once. This sequence joins TRBV3-1 (or the pseudogene TRBV3-2) and TRBJ2-7; D possibly matches TRBD1 or TRBD2 (5 bases each). V lost 4 bases to trimming and J lost 2 bases, with 12 bases between them. This CDR3 spans 14 amino acids. Germline CDR1 reads LGHDT; CDR2 reads YNNKEL (reference sequence). In DNA form, the CDR3 reads TGTGCCAGCAGCCTAAGGGGAGCAACCTACGAGCAGTACTTC. Translation gives CASSLRGATYEQYF.

The J gene is TRBJ1-1, the V gene TRBV3-1 (or the pseudogene TRBV3-2); 8 nucleotides line up with TRBD1. CDR1 LGHDT and CDR2 YNNKEL come from the germline V gene (reference sequence). Trimming cost V 4 bases and J 1 base; bases outside gene matches: 14. The CDR3 contains 18 residues. CDR3 amino acids: CASSRLHAGGGKNTEAFF. CDR3 DNA sequence: TGTGCCAGCAGCCGGTTGCATGCAGGGGGCGGCAAGAACACTGAAGCTTTCTTT.

The chain uses TRBV18 and TRBJ1-3, with 7 nucleotides matching TRBD1. J lost 3 bases, V lost 3 bases, and 2 bases had no gene match. Per the germline V gene, CDR1 is KGHSH and CDR2 is LQKENI. This CDR3 is 14 amino acids long. CDR3: CASSPTGDGNTIYF. The CDR3 DNA sequence: TGTGCCAGCTCACCCACAGGGGATGGAAACACCATATATTTT.

This chain joins TRBV12-5 and TRBJ2-1; D may be TRBD1 or TRBD2 (5 bases each). Germline V gene data show CDR1 as LGHNT and CDR2 as FRNRAP. The CDR3 loop spans 19 amino acids. Between the trimmed V and J ends, which lost 7 bases and 6 bases, there was a span of 31 bases. The CDR3 loop is CASASRGQDKSITFNEQFF. CDR3 nucleotides: TGTGCTAGTGCCTCAAGAGGGCAGGACAAAAGTATTACCTTCAATGAGCAGTTCTTC. The full variable domain, its missing parts supplied by reference TRBV12-5 and TRBJ2-1, is DARVTQTPRHKVTEMGQEVTMRCQPILGHNTVFWYRQTMMQGLELLAYFRNRAPLDDSGMPKDRFSAEMPDATLATLKIQPSEPRDSAVYFCASASRGQDKSITFNEQFFGPGTRLTVL.

The rearrangement links TRBV10-3 to TRBJ2-7; D unresolved. The CDR3 spans 13 residues. Germline V gives CDR1 ENHRY, CDR2 SYGVKD. Trimming stripped 2 bases from V and 3 bases from J, with 8 bases between. The CDR3 DNA reads TGTGCCATCAGTGAGACGTCGGTCTACGAGCAGTACTTC. Translating it yields CAISETSVYEQYF.

This chain connects TRBV15 to TRBJ2-7; D remains ambiguous. The CDR3 is 17 amino acids. The germline V gene encodes CDR1 LNHNV and CDR2 YYDKDF (reference sequence). The ends were cut back, 3 bases at V and 1 base at J, with 19 bases in the middle. The CDR3 sequence: CATSSEVPALRSYEQYF. CDR3 in DNA: TGTGCCACCAGCAGTGAGGTACCGGCGCTTCGATCCTACGAGCAGTACTTC.

The chain combines TRBV6-6 with TRBJ1-5; D is uncertain. The CDR3 is made up of 13 amino acids. Germline-derived CDR1 and CDR2 are MNHNY and SVGAGI (reference sequence). V was pared by 2 bases and J by 5 bases, with 7 bases between. CDR3 nucleotides: TGTGCCAGCAGTTACGTACCGGATCAGCCCCAGCATTTT. It encodes CASSYVPDQPQHF.

The chain couples TRBV30 to TRBJ1-5; D gene unclear. Germline V gene lookup returns CDR1 GTSNPN and CDR2 SVGIG (reference sequence). Trimming removed 5 bases at V and 7 bases at J, with 15 bases between. This CDR3 comprises 13 residues. The CDR3 protein is CAWGRSLGQPQHF. CDR3 DNA sequence: TGTGCCTGGGGCCGTTCTTTGGGGCAGCCCCAGCATTTT.

The rearrangement uses TRBV6-1 and TRBJ1-4; D possibly corresponds to TRBD1 (5 bases). Between the trimmed V and J ends, which lost 1 base and 13 bases, there was a span of 13 bases. Germline V gene data show CDR1 as MNHNS and CDR2 as SASEGT. The CDR3 has 13 amino acids. The CDR3: CASSEGREGRLFF. CDR3 bases: TGTGCCAGCAGTGAAGGGCGAGAGGGGCGACTGTTTTTT.

V usage is TRBV24-1 and J usage is TRBJ2-5, with TRBD2 matching over 14 bases. The CDR3 is made up of 16 amino acids. The V and J ends lost 4 bases and 9 bases, in that order; junction bases with no gene match: 9. Germline V gene sequence: CDR1 KGHDR, CDR2 SFDVKD. CDR3 in amino acids: CATSESTGLAGAPQYF. The DNA of the CDR3 is TGTGCCACCAGTGAGTCGACGGGACTAGCGGGAGCCCCCCAGTACTTC.

The genes are TRBV19 and TRBJ1-1, with TRBD1 as a possible D gene (5 bases). This CDR3 has 16 residues. Trimming shortened V by 1 base and J by 0 bases, and 12 bases separated the two germline ends. The germline gives CDR1 LNHDA, CDR2 SQIVND (reference sequence). The CDR3 region is CASSIGAGSVNTEAFF. Written as DNA, the CDR3 is TGTGCCAGTAGTATAGGGGCAGGGTCCGTGAACACTGAAGCTTTCTTT. Based on the CDR3 plus reference TRBV19 and TRBJ1-1, the full variable domain is DGGITQSPKYLFRKEGQNVTLSCEQNLNHDAMYWYRQDPGQGLRLIYYSQIVNDFQKGDIAEGYSVSREKKESFPLTVTSAQKNPTAFYLCASSIGAGSVNTEAFFGQGTRLTVV.

V and J are TRBV15 and TRBJ2-3; no definite D call. Trimming pared 0 bases from V and 0 bases from J, leaving 13 bases between. There are 17 residues in the CDR3. The germline gives CDR1 LNHNV, CDR2 YYDKDF (reference sequence). CDR3 in DNA: TGTGCCACCAGCAGAGATCCCCGCCACACTAGCACAGATACGCAGTATTTT. Protein: CATSRDPRHTSTDTQYF.

The chain has TRBV14 and TRBJ2-5, with D hard to call. This CDR3 comprises 13 residues. The V gene lost 4 bases and the J gene lost 5 bases, with 11 bases spanning the gap. In germline, CDR1 is SGHDN, CDR2 FVKESK. Here the CDR3 DNA reads TGTGCCAGCAGCCCCCTTGATGTTGAGACCCAGTACTTC. It yields the protein CASSPLDVETQYF.

This rearrangement joins TRBV7-9 to TRBJ2-1; D is undetermined. The V end lost 5 bases, the J end lost 3 bases, and 8 bases lay between the germline ends. CDR1 and CDR2 from the germline V gene are SEHNR and FQNEAQ (reference sequence). CDR3 length: 13 residues. The CDR3 loop is CASSPIRYNEQFF. In nucleotides, the CDR3 is TGTGCCAGCAGCCCGATCCGCTACAATGAGCAGTTCTTC.

V gene TRBV30 combines with J gene TRBJ1-5, with 10 bases identical to TRBD1. The V gene's germline CDR1 is GTSNPN and CDR2 SVGIG (reference sequence). CDR3 length: 13 amino acids. V shed 8 bases and J 7 bases; nucleotides not matched to a gene: 8. The DNA for the CDR3 is TGTGCCCCCCGGGACAGGGGAGACCAGCCCCAGCATTTT. Translating gives CAPRDRGDQPQHF.

V and J are TRBV19 and TRBJ1-6, with D unclear. CDR1 is LNHDA, CDR2 SQIVND, per germline (reference sequence). CDR3 size: 15 residues. The V end was cut by 5 bases, the J end by 7 bases, with 15 bases between. CDR3 DNA sequence: TGTGCCAGTAGTGACCCGAGGCGAGTCAATTCACCCCTCCACTTT. Amino acid sequence: CASSDPRRVNSPLHF.

This rearrangement joins TRBV15 to TRBJ2-7; possible D gene TRBD1, 5 bases. CDR1 is LNHNV, CDR2 YYDKDF, per germline (reference sequence). V lost 0 bases to trimming and J lost 3 bases, with 15 bases between them. CDR3 length: 16 residues. CDR3 DNA sequence: TGTGCCACCAGCAGAGATCGTGAGACAGTAAGCTACGAGCAGTACTTC. Translated, it gives CATSRDRETVSYEQYF. Based on the CDR3 plus reference TRBV15 and TRBJ2-7, the full variable domain is DAMVIQNPRYQVTQFGKPVTLSCSQTLNHNVMYWYQQKSSQAPKLLFHYYDKDFNNEADTPDNFQSRRPNTSFCFLDIRSPGLGDTAMYLCATSRDRETVSYEQYFGPGTRLTVT.

The chain uses TRBV28 and TRBJ1-2, with TRBD1 identical over 9 bases. The V gene's germline CDR1 is MDHEN and CDR2 SYDVKM. The V and J ends lost 3 bases and 2 bases, in that order; junction bases with no gene match: 4. The CDR3 extends over 15 amino acids. CDR3: CASSLPGQGNYGYTF. In DNA, the CDR3 is TGTGCCAGCAGTTTGCCGGGACAGGGAAACTATGGCTACACCTTC.

In the case of this clone: The junction and the germline gene differ at one end; a read error may be behind it. The chain carries TRBV7-7 and TRBJ2-5; the D gene could be TRBD1 or TRBD2 (6 bases each). Germline loops: CDR1 SSHAT, CDR2 FNYEAQ (reference sequence). The CDR3 totals 15 residues. The DNA of the CDR3 is TGTGCTAGCAGCTTTGGTTTATCGGGGGCAGAGACCCAGTACTTC. Protein sequence: CASSFGLSGAETQYF.

This clone has more than one count but fewer than ten. The gene calls are TRBV2 and TRBJ2-2, with 13 bases identical to TRBD2. The J segment lost 2 bases and the V segment lost 10 bases, leaving 10 bases of the junction unmatched. In germline, CDR1 is SNHLY, CDR2 FYNNEI. The CDR3 runs to 17 residues. The CDR3 DNA reads as TGTGCCACCAAGGGGGGACTAGCGGGAATAAACACCGGGGAGCTGTTTTTT. Amino acids: CATKGGLAGINTGELFF.

J is TRBJ2-5 and V is TRBV4-2; TRBD2 is a possible D gene (5 bases). Between the trimmed V and J ends, which lost 0 bases and 5 bases, there was a span of 13 bases. CDR1 LGHNA and CDR2 YNFKEQ come from the germline V gene. This CDR3 is 15 amino acids long. Here the CDR3 reads CASSQELTERETQYF. As DNA, the CDR3 is TGTGCCAGCAGCCAAGAACTTACGGAGCGGGAGACCCAGTACTTC.

The V call is TRBV9, the J call TRBJ2-1; TRBD2 aligns across 9 bases. The CDR3 spans 16 residues. Germline V lookup: CDR1 SGDLS, CDR2 YYNGEE. V lost 4 bases and J lost 0; bases outside the gene matches: 5. The CDR3 sequence is CASSLTSGLSYNEQFF. In DNA form, the CDR3 reads TGTGCCAGCAGCCTGACTAGCGGACTCTCCTACAATGAGCAGTTCTTC.